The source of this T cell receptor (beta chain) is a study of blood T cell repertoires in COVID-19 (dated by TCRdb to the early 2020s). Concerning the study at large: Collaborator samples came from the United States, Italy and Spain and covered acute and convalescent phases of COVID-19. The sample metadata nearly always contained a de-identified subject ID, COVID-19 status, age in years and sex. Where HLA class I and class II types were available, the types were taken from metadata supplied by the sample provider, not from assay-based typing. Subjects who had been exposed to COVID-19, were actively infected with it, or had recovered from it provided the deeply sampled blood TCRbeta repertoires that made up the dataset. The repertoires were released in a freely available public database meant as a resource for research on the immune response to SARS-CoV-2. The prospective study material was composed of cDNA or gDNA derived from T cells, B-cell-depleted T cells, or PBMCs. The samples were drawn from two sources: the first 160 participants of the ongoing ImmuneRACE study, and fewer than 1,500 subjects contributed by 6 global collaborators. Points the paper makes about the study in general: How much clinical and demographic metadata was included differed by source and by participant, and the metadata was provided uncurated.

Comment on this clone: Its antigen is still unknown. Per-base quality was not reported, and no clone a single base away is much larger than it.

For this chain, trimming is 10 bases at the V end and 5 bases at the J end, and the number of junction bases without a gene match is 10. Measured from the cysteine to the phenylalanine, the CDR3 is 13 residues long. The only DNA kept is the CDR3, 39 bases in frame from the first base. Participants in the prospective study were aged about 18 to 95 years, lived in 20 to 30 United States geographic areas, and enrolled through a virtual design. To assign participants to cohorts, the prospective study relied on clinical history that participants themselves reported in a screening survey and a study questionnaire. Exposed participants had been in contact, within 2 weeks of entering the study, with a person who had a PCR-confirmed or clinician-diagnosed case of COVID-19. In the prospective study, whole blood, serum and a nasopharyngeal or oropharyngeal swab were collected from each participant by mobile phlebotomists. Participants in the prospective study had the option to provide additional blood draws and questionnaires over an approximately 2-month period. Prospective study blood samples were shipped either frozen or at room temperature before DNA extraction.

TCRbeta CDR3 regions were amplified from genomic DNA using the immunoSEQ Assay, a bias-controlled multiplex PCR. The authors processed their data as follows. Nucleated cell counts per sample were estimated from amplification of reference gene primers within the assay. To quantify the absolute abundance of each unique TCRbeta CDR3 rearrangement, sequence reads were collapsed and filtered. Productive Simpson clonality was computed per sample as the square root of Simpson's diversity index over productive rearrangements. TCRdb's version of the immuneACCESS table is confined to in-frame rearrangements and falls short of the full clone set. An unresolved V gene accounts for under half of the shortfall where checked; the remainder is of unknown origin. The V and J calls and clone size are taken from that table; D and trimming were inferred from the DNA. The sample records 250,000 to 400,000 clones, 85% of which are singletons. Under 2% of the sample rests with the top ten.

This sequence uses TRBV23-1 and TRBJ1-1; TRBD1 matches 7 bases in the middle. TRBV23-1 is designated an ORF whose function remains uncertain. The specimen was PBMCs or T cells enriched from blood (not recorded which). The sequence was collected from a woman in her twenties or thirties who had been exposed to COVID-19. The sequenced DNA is TGCGCCACCGACCGACACAGGGGAACTGAAGCTTTCTTT. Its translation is CATDRHRGTEAFF.